The rows below give T cell receptor beta chains drawn from one sample of a study of T cells in Graves' hyperthyroidism and ophthalmopathy. A single record per CDR3 protein comes from TCRdb applying MiXCR to the multiplex PCR reads. The profile covers 730,000 or so distinct CDR3 sequences, with over 15% appearing a single time and over 15% taken by the ten largest. The sequenced sample was blood. All receptors come from a woman aged 50 to 60 with Graves' hyperthyroidism that later progressed to Graves' ophthalmopathy. Each CDR3 is given with its conserved first and last residue. A D gene is named only where the DNA matches it firmly. The listing skips clone size in some rows; elsewhere it reads once, few, many or a size class.

length | J | V | D | size | CDR3 | DNA
16 | TRBJ2-1 | TRBV3-1 | TRBD2 | many | CASSPRTSGGLNEQFF | TGTGCCAGCAGCCCCAGGACTAGCGGGGGGCTGAATGAGCAGTTCTTC
13 | TRBJ2-2 | TRBV3-1 | - | many | CASSQAAAGELFF | TGTGCCAGCAGCCAAGCTGCCGCCGGGGAGCTGTTTTTT
13 | TRBJ2-1 | TRBV14 | - | - | CASSQGYRSTQFF | TGTGCCAGCAGCCAAGGGTACAGGAGCACGCAGTTCTTC
17 | TRBJ1-5 | TRBV5-1 | - | - | CASSLGVGAVGNQPQHF | TGCGCCAGCAGCTTGGGGGTCGGGGCGGTGGGCAATCAGCCCCAGCATTTT
13 | TRBJ2-7 | TRBV6-1 | TRBD1 | few | CASWGTGVYEQYF | TGTGCCAGCTGGGGGACAGGGGTATACGAGCAGTACTTC
15 | TRBJ1-2 | TRBV7-9 | - | many | CASSLVGLVSFGYTF | TGTGCCAGCAGCTTAGTCGGCTTGGTATCGTTTGGCTACACCTTC
16 | TRBJ1-2 | TRBV4-1 | TRBD1 | few | CASSQPDTPGTDGYTF | TGCGCCAGCAGCCAGCCCGACACACCTGGGACAGATGGCTACACCTTC
21 | TRBJ1-5 | TRBV5-5 | TRBD1 | few | CASSYSSVWTGGLRGNQPQHF | TGTGCCAGCAGTTACTCCAGCGTCTGGACAGGGGGCTTGAGGGGCAATCAGCCCCAGCATTTT
15 | TRBJ2-3 | TRBV7-9 | TRBD1 | many | CATSQRTGFGDTQYF | TGTGCCACTTCCCAGAGGACAGGGTTTGGAGATACGCAGTATTTT
15 | TRBJ1-6 | TRBV3-1 | - | many | CASSQAPTVYSPLHF | TGTGCCAGCAGCCAAGCACCGACAGTGTATTCACCCCTCCACTTT
14 | TRBJ1-5 | TRBV12-3/TRBV12-4 | - | - | CASSLSVEEQPQHF | TGTGCCAGCAGTTTAAGTGTCGAGGAACAGCCCCAGCATTTT
13 | TRBJ1-1 | TRBV7-6 | TRBD1 | many | CASSLDRGGRAFF | TGTGCCAGCAGCTTAGACAGGGGAGGTAGAGCTTTCTTT
14 | TRBJ2-1 | TRBV5-1 | - | - | CASSLRGTDNEQFF | TGCGCCAGCAGCTTGAGGGGGACCGACAATGAGCAGTTCTTC
15 | TRBJ2-7 | TRBV7-8 | - | many | CASSLGPGDTYEQYF | TGTGCCAGCAGCTTAGGTCCAGGGGATACGTACGAGCAGTACTTC
14 | TRBJ1-6 | TRBV6-1 | - | few | CASSHRGVNSPLHF | TGTGCCAGCAGCCACCGGGGTGTTAATTCACCCCTCCACTTT
14 | TRBJ1-2 | TRBV7-8 | - | few | CASSLEQTNYGYTF | TGTGCCAGCAGCTTAGAACAGACTAACTATGGCTACACCTTC
18 | TRBJ2-5 | TRBV2 | TRBD2 | - | CASSEFSWTSGSEETQYF | TGTGCCAGCAGTGAATTCTCGTGGACTAGCGGTTCGGAGGAGACCCAGTACTTC
14 | TRBJ2-7 | TRBV19 | - | - | CASSTRQNLYEQYF | TGTGCCAGTAGTACAAGACAGAACCTCTACGAGCAGTACTTC
15 | TRBJ1-1 | TRBV6-1 | TRBD1 | few | CASSEGTGGYTEAFF | TGTGCCAGCAGTGAAGGGACAGGGGGCTATACTGAAGCTTTCTTT
16 | TRBJ2-3 | TRBV24-1 | - | few | CATSDLPGFSTDTQYF | TGTGCCACCAGTGATTTGCCGGGGTTTAGCACAGATACGCAGTATTTT
14 | TRBJ2-5 | TRBV5-4 | TRBD1 | many | CASSPRDRGQTQYF | TGTGCCAGCAGCCCCCGGGACAGGGGGCAGACCCAGTACTTC
14 | TRBJ2-5 | TRBV6-1 | TRBD1 | many | CASSTQGEGETQYF | TGTGCCAGCAGTACACAGGGGGAAGGAGAGACCCAGTACTTC
14 | TRBJ1-1 | TRBV29-1 | TRBD1 | few | CSVEGDRGNTEAFF | TGCAGCGTTGAGGGTGACAGGGGAAACACTGAAGCTTTCTTT
15 | TRBJ2-3 | TRBV7-9 | - | few | CASSLAVSGTDTQYF | TGTGCCAGCAGCTTAGCTGTGTCCGGCACAGATACGCAGTATTTT
17 | TRBJ1-2 | TRBV6-2/TRBV6-3 | - | few | CASSYDSVGSSNYGYTF | TGTGCCAGCAGTTACGATTCGGTGGGCAGCTCTAACTATGGCTACACCTTC
15 | TRBJ2-3 | TRBV5-1 | - | few | CASSLARITTDTQYF | TGCGCCAGCAGCTTGGCCCGAATAACAACAGATACGCAGTATTTT
14 | TRBJ1-1 | TRBV12-3/TRBV12-4 | - | many | CASSLSRARREAFF | TGTGCCAGCAGTTTGTCCAGGGCCCGCCGTGAAGCTTTCTTT
13 | TRBJ1-1 | TRBV29-1 | - | many | CSVDAELNTEAFF | TGCAGCGTTGACGCAGAATTGAACACTGAAGCTTTCTTT
15 | TRBJ1-4 | TRBV20-1 | - | - | CSARVWTATNEKLFF | TGCAGTGCTAGAGTCTGGACAGCAACTAATGAAAAACTGTTTTTT
15 | TRBJ1-6 | TRBV7-9 | TRBD1 | - | CASSPLGTDETPLHF | TGTGCCAGCAGCCCCCTAGGGACAGATGAAACACCCCTCCACTTT
14 | TRBJ2-7 | TRBV29-1 | TRBD2 | - | CSVEKRDGYYEQYF | TGCAGCGTTGAAAAGCGGGACGGTTACTACGAGCAGTACTTC
15 | TRBJ2-2 | TRBV6-1 | TRBD2 | few | CASGPPSGVTGELFF | TGTGCCAGCGGGCCTCCTAGCGGGGTAACCGGGGAGCTGTTTTTT
17 | TRBJ2-1 | TRBV2 | TRBD2 | many | CASSEHGAGGGVDEQFF | TGTGCCAGCAGTGAACATGGAGCGGGGGGAGGGGTAGATGAGCAGTTCTTC
17 | TRBJ1-2 | TRBV29-1 | - | - | CSVEDWNVETARYGYTF | TGCAGCGTTGAAGATTGGAATGTAGAAACAGCCAGATATGGCTACACCTTC
14 | TRBJ2-5 | TRBV9 | - | few | CASSMWGTQETQYF | TGTGCCAGCAGCATGTGGGGCACCCAAGAGACCCAGTACTTC
13 | TRBJ1-1 | TRBV11-3 | - | many | CASSRKVNTEAFF | TGTGCCAGCAGTAGAAAAGTGAACACTGAAGCTTTCTTT
14 | TRBJ2-7 | TRBV19 | - | - | CASSISPTSYEQYF | TGTGCCAGTAGTATCTCGCCTACCTCCTACGAGCAGTACTTC
15 | TRBJ2-5 | TRBV3-1 | TRBD1 | many | CASKRGTGRQETQYF | TGTGCCAGCAAGCGCGGGACAGGGCGGCAAGAGACCCAGTACTTC
13 | TRBJ2-2 | TRBV3-1 | - | many | CASSPRVTGELFF | TGTGCCAGCAGCCCCAGGGTCACCGGGGAGCTGTTTTTT
14 | TRBJ2-1 | TRBV27 | - | - | CASSPGLTYNEQFF | TGTGCCAGCAGCCCGGGCCTTACCTACAATGAGCAGTTCTTC
14 | TRBJ2-6 | TRBV7-9 | - | few | CASSEGSGANVLTF | TGTGCCAGCAGTGAGGGCTCTGGGGCCAACGTCCTGACTTTC
17 | TRBJ2-3 | TRBV24-1 | TRBD2 | many | CATSGLGTSGGADTQYF | TGTGCCACCAGTGGCCTTGGAACTAGCGGGGGAGCAGATACGCAGTATTTT
15 | TRBJ2-1 | TRBV3-1 | TRBD2 | few | CASSRRLAGYNEQFF | TGTGCCAGCAGCCGGAGGCTAGCGGGCTACAATGAGCAGTTCTTC
15 | TRBJ2-5 | TRBV2 | TRBD2 | - | CASSRGGRGGDTQYF | TGTGCCAGCAGCCGGGGGGGGCGGGGGGGCGACACCCAGTACTTC
21 | TRBJ2-2 | TRBV27 | TRBD2 | - | CASSLSVNSGGPRVWTGELFF | TGTGCCAGCAGTTTATCGGTCAATAGCGGGGGTCCCCGAGTCTGGACCGGGGAGCTGTTTTTT
14 | TRBJ2-1 | TRBV19 | - | - | CATQGWGGGDEQFF | TGTGCCACCCAGGGCTGGGGCGGAGGCGATGAGCAGTTCTTC
17 | TRBJ2-7 | TRBV7-6 | TRBD2 | once | CASSSQPAGRGIYERYF | TGTGCCAGCAGCTCCCAACCGGCAGGGCGGGGGATCTACGAGCGGTACTTC
14 | TRBJ1-2 | TRBV14 | - | - | CASSPLGRNYGYTF | TGTGCCAGCAGCCCCCTTGGCAGAAACTATGGCTACACCTTC
16 | TRBJ2-1 | TRBV3-1 | TRBD1 | few | CASSQDPRQGTNEQFF | TGTGCCAGCAGCCAAGATCCGAGACAGGGGACGAATGAGCAGTTCTTC
15 | TRBJ1-6 | TRBV3-1 | - | many | CASSLDASYNSPLHF | TGTGCCAGCAGCCTAGATGCCTCCTATAATTCACCCCTCCACTTT
14 | TRBJ2-7 | TRBV5-5 | - | few | CASSLDSFSYEQYF | TGTGCCAGCAGCTTGGACTCCTTCTCCTACGAGCAGTACTTC
15 | TRBJ1-2 | TRBV19 | - | few | CASSAAPGAVYGYTF | TGTGCCAGTAGTGCAGCCCCCGGGGCGGTCTATGGCTACACCTTC
15 | TRBJ1-5 | TRBV7-9 | - | - | CASSHGGGHDQPQHF | TGTGCCAGCAGTCATGGTGGGGGCCATGATCAGCCCCAGCATTTT
15 | TRBJ2-1 | TRBV3-1 | - | many | CASSQGPEASYEQFF | TGTGCCAGCAGCCAAGGACCCGAAGCGAGCTATGAGCAGTTCTTC
15 | TRBJ2-5 | TRBV2 | TRBD2 | many | CASRASGGAGETQYF | TGTGCCAGCCGCGCTAGCGGGGGGGCCGGGGAGACCCAGTACTTC
12 | TRBJ1-2 | TRBV29-1 | - | - | CSGFQGLLGYTF | TGCAGCGGATTCCAGGGGCTGCTTGGCTACACCTTC
13 | TRBJ2-2 | TRBV27 | - | - | CASEQTNTGELFF | TGTGCCAGCGAACAGACGAACACCGGGGAGCTGTTTTTT
18 | TRBJ1-5 | TRBV4-1 | TRBD1 | - | CASSRLTTGVGSNQPQHF | TGCGCCAGCAGCCGCCTTACAACAGGGGTTGGAAGCAATCAGCCCCAGCATTTT
14 | TRBJ2-5 | TRBV20-1 | TRBD1 | - | CSARGWTGQETQYF | TGCAGTGCTAGGGGATGGACAGGGCAAGAGACCCAGTACTTC